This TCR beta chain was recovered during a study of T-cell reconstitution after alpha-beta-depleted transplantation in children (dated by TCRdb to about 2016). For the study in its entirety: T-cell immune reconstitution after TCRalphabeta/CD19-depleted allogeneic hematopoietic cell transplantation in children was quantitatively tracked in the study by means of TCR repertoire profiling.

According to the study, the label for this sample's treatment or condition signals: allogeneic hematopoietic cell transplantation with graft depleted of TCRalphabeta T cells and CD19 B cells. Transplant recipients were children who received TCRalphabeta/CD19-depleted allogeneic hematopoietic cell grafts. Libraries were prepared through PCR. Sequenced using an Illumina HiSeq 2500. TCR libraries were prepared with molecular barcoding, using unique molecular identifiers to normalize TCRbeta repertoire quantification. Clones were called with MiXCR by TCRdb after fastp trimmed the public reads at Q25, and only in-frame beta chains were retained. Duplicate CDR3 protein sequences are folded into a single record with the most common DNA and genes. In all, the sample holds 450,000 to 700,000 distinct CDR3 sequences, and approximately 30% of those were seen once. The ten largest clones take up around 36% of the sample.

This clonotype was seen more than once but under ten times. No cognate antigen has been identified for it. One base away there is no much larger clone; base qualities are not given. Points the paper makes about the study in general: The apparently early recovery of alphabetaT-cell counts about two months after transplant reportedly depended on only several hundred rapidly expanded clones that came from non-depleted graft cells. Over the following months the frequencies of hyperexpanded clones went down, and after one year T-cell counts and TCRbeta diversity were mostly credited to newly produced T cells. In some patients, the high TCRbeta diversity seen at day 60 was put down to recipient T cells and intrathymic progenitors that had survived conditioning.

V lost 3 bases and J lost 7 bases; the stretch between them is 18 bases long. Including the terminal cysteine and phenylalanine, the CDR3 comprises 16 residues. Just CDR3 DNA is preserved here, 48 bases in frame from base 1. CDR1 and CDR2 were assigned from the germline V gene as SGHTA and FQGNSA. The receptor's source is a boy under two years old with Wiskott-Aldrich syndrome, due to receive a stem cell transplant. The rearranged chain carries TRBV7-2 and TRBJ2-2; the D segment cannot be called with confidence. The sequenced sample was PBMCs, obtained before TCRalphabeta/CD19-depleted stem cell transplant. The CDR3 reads CASSLGQLIVGGELFF. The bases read TGTGCCAGCAGCTTGGGCCAGTTAATAGTCGGCGGGGAGCTGTTTTTT.